This TCR beta chain was identified during a study of patients and donors after allogeneic stem cell transplantation. From germline, CDR1 is LNHDA and CDR2 SQIVND (reference sequence). The CDR3 consists of 15 residues. V lost 3 bases and J lost 0, with 9 bases in between. This clonotype was picked up a small number of times. Using its own MiXCR run on the RT-PCR reads, TCRdb lists one record per CDR3 protein. The sample includes 400,000 to 500,000 distinct CDR3 sequences, 15% to 20% of them seen just once. This clonotype originated in a human donor who was either an allogeneic HSCT recipient or a stem cell or donor lymphocyte infusion donor (not recorded which). It is not recorded whose cells these are; they may come from a transplant donor. Sequenced material: blood, either unsorted or a sorted T cell fraction (not recorded which). The chain uses TRBV19 and TRBJ1-3; weak D call: TRBD1 (6 bases). The CDR3 coding sequence is TGTGCCAGTAGTATGGGACATCCCTCTGGAAACACCATATATTTT. Translated: CASSMGHPSGNTIYF.